This is a list of T cell receptor beta chains from one sample in a study of T cell clusters in autoimmune cytopenias. TCRdb reprocessed the multiplex PCR reads, with one entry per CDR3 protein and no DNA. The sample totals a few thousand distinct CDR3 sequences. The same specimen was also included in a second study, on T cell repertoires in aging, cancer and after chemotherapy.

The sample taken for sequencing was peripheral blood. The receptors were gathered from a human donor in good health. The CDR3 runs from the conserved cysteine through the conserved F or W. Rows give clone size only sometimes, using once, few, many, or a class for an expanded clone.

abundance: large
j_gene: TRBJ2-1
v_gene: TRBV29-1
CDR3aa: CSSRREEYNEQFF

abundance: .
j_gene: TRBJ1-2
v_gene: TRBV27
CDR3aa: CASSEGQADYYGYTF

abundance: .
j_gene: TRBJ1-1
v_gene: TRBV4-3
CDR3aa: CASSQGPGGGDTEAFF

abundance: medium-sized
j_gene: TRBJ2-3
v_gene: TRBV18
CDR3aa: CASSPPVRTDTQYF

abundance: .
j_gene: TRBJ1-2
v_gene: TRBV18
CDR3aa: CASSPSKTGWGGYTF

abundance: .
j_gene: TRBJ1-2
v_gene: TRBV30
CDR3aa: CAWSVRTWHTF

abundance: .
j_gene: TRBJ1-2
v_gene: TRBV18
CDR3aa: CASSPRTGAPIHYGYTF

abundance: .
j_gene: TRBJ2-1
v_gene: TRBV5-1
CDR3aa: CASSSRDSGGYNEQFF

abundance: .
j_gene: TRBJ1-5
v_gene: TRBV27
CDR3aa: CASARDREQPQHF

abundance: .
j_gene: TRBJ1-5
v_gene: TRBV5-1
CDR3aa: CASSPQGASNQPQHF

abundance: .
j_gene: TRBJ2-2
v_gene: TRBV27
CDR3aa: CASSFLGGETGELFF

abundance: .
j_gene: TRBJ1-2
v_gene: TRBV27
CDR3aa: CASNPSGGSNYGYTF

abundance: medium-sized
j_gene: TRBJ2-1
v_gene: TRBV19
CDR3aa: CASSMGPYLEQFF

abundance: medium-sized
j_gene: TRBJ2-5
v_gene: TRBV6-1
CDR3aa: CASSEAGGEQETQYF

abundance: .
j_gene: TRBJ2-4
v_gene: TRBV5-1
CDR3aa: CASSLGQGASAKNIQYF

abundance: large
j_gene: TRBJ2-3
v_gene: TRBV29-1
CDR3aa: CSVEDHLDTQYF

abundance: .
j_gene: TRBJ1-2
v_gene: TRBV6-2/TRBV6-3
CDR3aa: CASRDPGLFNYGYTF

abundance: medium-sized
j_gene: TRBJ2-3
v_gene: TRBV6-2/TRBV6-3
CDR3aa: CASSYKGNTQYF

abundance: .
j_gene: TRBJ2-3
v_gene: TRBV29-1
CDR3aa: CSFGPGTGSTDTQYF

abundance: .
j_gene: TRBJ2-1
v_gene: TRBV6-4
CDR3aa: CASSAERGSNEQFF

abundance: medium-sized
j_gene: TRBJ1-2
v_gene: TRBV6-6
CDR3aa: CASSPSREPNYGYTF

abundance: medium-sized
j_gene: TRBJ2-5
v_gene: TRBV6-5
CDR3aa: CASSQAETQYF

abundance: .
j_gene: TRBJ2-3
v_gene: TRBV18
CDR3aa: CASSAITADTQYF

abundance: medium-sized
j_gene: TRBJ2-6
v_gene: TRBV6-5
CDR3aa: CASSYSRTGRTGANVLTF

abundance: medium-sized
j_gene: TRBJ1-6
v_gene: TRBV19
CDR3aa: CASRGSENNSPLHF

abundance: .
j_gene: TRBJ1-6
v_gene: TRBV5-5
CDR3aa: CASSLGDRGGNSPLHF

abundance: .
j_gene: TRBJ2-5
v_gene: TRBV5-6
CDR3aa: CASSLATAYQETQYF

abundance: .
j_gene: TRBJ2-7
v_gene: TRBV27
CDR3aa: CASSPLDRSYEQYF

abundance: .
j_gene: TRBJ1-1
v_gene: TRBV27
CDR3aa: CASSPLHSDRGYTEAFF

abundance: medium-sized
j_gene: TRBJ2-5
v_gene: TRBV10-3
CDR3aa: CAITIGPEETQYF

abundance: .
j_gene: TRBJ2-1
v_gene: TRBV7-2
CDR3aa: CASSTIGGGASGEQFF

abundance: .
j_gene: TRBJ1-4
v_gene: TRBV12-3/TRBV12-4
CDR3aa: CASSFGVTGEKLFF

abundance: .
j_gene: TRBJ2-3
v_gene: TRBV6-1
CDR3aa: CASSPTGGSLSDTQYF

abundance: .
j_gene: TRBJ1-4
v_gene: TRBV19
CDR3aa: CASSIGAGSGPNEKLFF

abundance: .
j_gene: TRBJ1-5
v_gene: TRBV5-5
CDR3aa: CASSLDPLGNQPQHF

abundance: medium-sized
j_gene: TRBJ1-2
v_gene: TRBV29-1
CDR3aa: CSVDEGWDGYTF

abundance: .
j_gene: TRBJ1-2
v_gene: TRBV15
CDR3aa: CATSRDWDANYGYTF

abundance: .
j_gene: TRBJ1-1
v_gene: TRBV5-4
CDR3aa: CASSLKKNTEAFF

abundance: .
j_gene: TRBJ2-3
v_gene: TRBV5-1
CDR3aa: CASSLQGPSTDTQYF

abundance: .
j_gene: TRBJ2-6
v_gene: TRBV6-5
CDR3aa: CASSYSSFPKTGGTGANVLTF

abundance: .
j_gene: TRBJ2-3
v_gene: TRBV7-2
CDR3aa: CASSLREGTDTQYF

abundance: medium-sized
j_gene: TRBJ2-5
v_gene: TRBV6-5
CDR3aa: CASSPGGGEGETQYF

abundance: medium-sized
j_gene: TRBJ2-5
v_gene: TRBV18
CDR3aa: CASSGLYQETQYF

abundance: .
j_gene: TRBJ2-7
v_gene: TRBV12-3/TRBV12-4
CDR3aa: CASSPGGFWQYF